This T cell receptor beta chain emerged from a study of cytotoxic CD8 clonotypes in ibrutinib-treated CLL. As for the study in general: Researchers reported under twelve relapsed/refractory and roughly 15 treatment-naive patients, roughly 17 of them IGHV unmutated. Among the samples, the mean was about 270,000 productive templates and 85,000 to 95,000 productive rearrangements. Study results and caveats: Collection times varied between progressing and sustained-remission patients. Clonality increased with ibrutinib response but returned toward baseline at progression.

With 5 bases clipped from V and 5 bases from J, the junction kept 9 bases outside the gene matches. Germline CDR1 and CDR2: MDHEN and SYDVKM. The CDR3 loop spans 14 amino acids. As to this clone: Its target is unknown.

TCRdb keeps only in-frame clones here, not all; method: immunoSEQ multiplex PCR. The sample has approximately 200,000 clones, about 72% seen once. The TCR originated in a human donor with chronic lymphocytic leukemia. This chain connects TRBV28 to TRBJ2-7, with TRBD2 matching 7 bases. Sequenced material: PBMCs, taken after 24 months of ibrutinib treatment. This CDR3 reads CASSHPSGADEQYF. CDR3 bases: TGTGCCAGCAGTCACCCTAGCGGAGCAGACGAGCAGTACTTC. The entire variable domain, with the rest obtained from reference TRBV28 and TRBJ2-7, is as follows: DVKVTQSSRYLVKRTGEKVFLECVQDMDHENMFWYRQDPGLGLRLIYFSYDVKMKEKGDIPEGYSVSREKKERFSLILESASTNQTSMYLCASSHPSGADEQYFGPGTRLTVT.